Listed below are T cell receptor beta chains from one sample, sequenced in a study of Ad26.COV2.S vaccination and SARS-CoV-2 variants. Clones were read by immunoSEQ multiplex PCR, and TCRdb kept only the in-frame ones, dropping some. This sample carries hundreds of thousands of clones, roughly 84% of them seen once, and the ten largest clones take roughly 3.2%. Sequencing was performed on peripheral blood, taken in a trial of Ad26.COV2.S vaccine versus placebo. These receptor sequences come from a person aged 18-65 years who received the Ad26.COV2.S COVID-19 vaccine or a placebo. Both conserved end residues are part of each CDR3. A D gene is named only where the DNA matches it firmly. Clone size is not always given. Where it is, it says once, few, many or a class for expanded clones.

CDR3nt: TGTGCCAGCAGCCCCCGGGGAGGATGGGGCTACACCTTC
CDR3aa: CASSPRGGWGYTF
j_gene: TRBJ1-2
d_gene: -
v_gene: TRBV9
abundance: -

CDR3nt: TGTGCCAGCACCTACTCCCAGGGTATCGAATACAATGAGCAGTTCTTC
CDR3aa: CASTYSQGIEYNEQFF
j_gene: TRBJ2-1
d_gene: -
v_gene: TRBV6-5
abundance: -

CDR3nt: TGTGCCAGTAGTACCACTGGAGTGGGCGAGCAGTACTTC
CDR3aa: CASSTTGVGEQYF
j_gene: TRBJ2-7
d_gene: -
v_gene: TRBV19
abundance: -

CDR3nt: TGTGCCAGCGAAGATTCAACTAATGAAAAACTGTTTTTT
CDR3aa: CASEDSTNEKLFF
j_gene: TRBJ1-4
d_gene: -
v_gene: TRBV12-3/TRBV12-4
abundance: -

CDR3nt: TGTGCCAGCAGCTTATTAGGACGTAAGGATGAAGCTTTCTTT
CDR3aa: CASSLLGRKDEAFF
j_gene: TRBJ1-1
d_gene: -
v_gene: TRBV7-8
abundance: -

CDR3nt: TGTGCCACCAGCAAGGGGGAGAAGGGCACAGATACGCAGTATTTT
CDR3aa: CATSKGEKGTDTQYF
j_gene: TRBJ2-3
d_gene: -
v_gene: TRBV15
abundance: -

CDR3nt: TGTGCCAGCAGTCCCTTAAGAGCCTATGGCTACACCTTC
CDR3aa: CASSPLRAYGYTF
j_gene: TRBJ1-2
d_gene: -
v_gene: TRBV12-3/TRBV12-4
abundance: -

CDR3nt: TGCGCCAGCAGCTTTACGCAGAACACTGAAGCTTTCTTT
CDR3aa: CASSFTQNTEAFF
j_gene: TRBJ1-1
d_gene: -
v_gene: TRBV5-1
abundance: -

CDR3nt: TGCACCAGCAGCCAGTCTAAATCCGGGACAGGATACTACCAAGAGACCCAGTACTTC
CDR3aa: CTSSQSKSGTGYYQETQYF
j_gene: TRBJ2-5
d_gene: -
v_gene: TRBV1
abundance: -

CDR3nt: TGTGCCAGTAATGGGACCCCGGAGCGGTATGGCTACACCTTC
CDR3aa: CASNGTPERYGYTF
j_gene: TRBJ1-2
d_gene: -
v_gene: TRBV21-1
abundance: -

CDR3nt: TGTGCCAGCAGTCCAGGGGGGGCCTACAATGAGCAGTTCTTC
CDR3aa: CASSPGGAYNEQFF
j_gene: TRBJ2-1
d_gene: -
v_gene: TRBV6-5
abundance: -

CDR3nt: TGTGCCAGCAGCTTAGCGACCGGGGAGCTGTTTTTT
CDR3aa: CASSLATGELFF
j_gene: TRBJ2-2
d_gene: -
v_gene: TRBV7-9
abundance: few

CDR3nt: TGTGCCTGGAGTGTCGAGGTGAAAGGGACTGAAGCTTTCTTT
CDR3aa: CAWSVEVKGTEAFF
j_gene: TRBJ1-1
d_gene: -
v_gene: TRBV30
abundance: -

CDR3nt: TGCGCCAGCAGCTTGGACCGGGACGACGGAAACACCATATATTTT
CDR3aa: CASSLDRDDGNTIYF
j_gene: TRBJ1-3
d_gene: -
v_gene: TRBV5-1
abundance: -

CDR3nt: TGTGCCAGCAGCTCCGTGGACAGGGCCTATGGCTACACCTTC
CDR3aa: CASSSVDRAYGYTF
j_gene: TRBJ1-2
d_gene: TRBD1
v_gene: TRBV7-2
abundance: -

CDR3nt: TGTGCCAGTAGTATCCCGGGACGGATTACCTCTGGGGCCAACGTCCTGACTTTC
CDR3aa: CASSIPGRITSGANVLTF
j_gene: TRBJ2-6
d_gene: -
v_gene: TRBV19
abundance: few

CDR3nt: TGTGCCAGCAGTGCGGGGGGGCAAGAGACCCAGTACTTC
CDR3aa: CASSAGGQETQYF
j_gene: TRBJ2-5
d_gene: TRBD2
v_gene: TRBV2
abundance: -

CDR3nt: TGTGCCATCGCAGCAGGGCCGTCGGACCAAGAGACCCAGTACTTC
CDR3aa: CAIAAGPSDQETQYF
j_gene: TRBJ2-5
d_gene: -
v_gene: TRBV10-3
abundance: once

CDR3nt: TGTGCTAGCAGCTTAGGCAGGGGAGATTACGAGCAGTACTTC
CDR3aa: CASSLGRGDYEQYF
j_gene: TRBJ2-7
d_gene: -
v_gene: TRBV7-7
abundance: -

CDR3nt: TGCGCCAGCAGCTTGTTTGGGGACAATGAGCAGTTCTTC
CDR3aa: CASSLFGDNEQFF
j_gene: TRBJ2-1
d_gene: -
v_gene: TRBV5-1
abundance: -

CDR3nt: TGTGCCACCAGTGATTTGCCCACCTGGAAATCTAATGAAAAACTGTTTTTT
CDR3aa: CATSDLPTWKSNEKLFF
j_gene: TRBJ1-4
d_gene: -
v_gene: TRBV24-1
abundance: -

CDR3nt: TGTGCCAGCAGCGTAGCCCCACCGCAGCGGGGGGGCACAGATACGCAGTATTTT
CDR3aa: CASSVAPPQRGGTDTQYF
j_gene: TRBJ2-3
d_gene: TRBD2
v_gene: TRBV9
abundance: -

CDR3nt: TGTGCCAGCAGCTCCCGGACAGGGAGTTCGGGCGAGCAGTACTTC
CDR3aa: CASSSRTGSSGEQYF
j_gene: TRBJ2-7
d_gene: TRBD1
v_gene: TRBV7-2
abundance: -

CDR3nt: TGTGCCAGCATCCAAGATTCAGGGTCTAGTACTGAAGCTTTCTTT
CDR3aa: CASIQDSGSSTEAFF
j_gene: TRBJ1-1
d_gene: -
v_gene: TRBV3-1/TRBV3-2
abundance: -

CDR3nt: TGCGCCAGCAGCTATCTTCTGGACAGCATTGAAGGCTACACCTTC
CDR3aa: CASSYLLDSIEGYTF
j_gene: TRBJ1-2
d_gene: -
v_gene: TRBV5-1
abundance: -

CDR3nt: TGCGCCAGCAGTGAGGTGAGGACAGCTTATGGCTACACCTTC
CDR3aa: CASSEVRTAYGYTF
j_gene: TRBJ1-2
d_gene: -
v_gene: TRBV10-2
abundance: -

CDR3nt: TGTGCCAGCAGCTTAGACCATGGGGCCTACGAGCAGTACTTC
CDR3aa: CASSLDHGAYEQYF
j_gene: TRBJ2-7
d_gene: -
v_gene: TRBV7-2
abundance: -

CDR3nt: TGTGCCATCAGTGGGTCCGGTATCCTCACCTACGAGCAGTACTTC
CDR3aa: CAISGSGILTYEQYF
j_gene: TRBJ2-7
d_gene: -
v_gene: TRBV10-3
abundance: -

CDR3nt: TGTGCCAGCAGCCCCCCCAATTTTGTGTTTAGGCGGAGTTATGAGCAGTTCTTC
CDR3aa: CASSPPNFVFRRSYEQFF
j_gene: TRBJ2-1
d_gene: -
v_gene: TRBV7-9
abundance: -

CDR3nt: TGTGCCAGCAGTGTCCGGACAGGGTATTTAAATACGCAGTATTTT
CDR3aa: CASSVRTGYLNTQYF
j_gene: TRBJ2-3
d_gene: TRBD1
v_gene: TRBV28
abundance: -

CDR3nt: TGCGCCAGCAGCCTGGGAGGGGACTCTGGAAACACCATATATTTT
CDR3aa: CASSLGGDSGNTIYF
j_gene: TRBJ1-3
d_gene: -
v_gene: TRBV5-1
abundance: -

CDR3nt: TGCGCCAGCAGCTTAGAGACAGGGACTAATGAAAAACTGTTTTTT
CDR3aa: CASSLETGTNEKLFF
j_gene: TRBJ1-4
d_gene: TRBD1
v_gene: TRBV5-1
abundance: -

CDR3nt: TGCGCCAGCAGCCAAGTCTACCTTGGGGAGACCCAGTACTTC
CDR3aa: CASSQVYLGETQYF
j_gene: TRBJ2-5
d_gene: -
v_gene: TRBV4-1
abundance: -

CDR3nt: TGTGCCAGCAGTGGAGGGGACAGGGGAAATTTCGTCTATGGCTACACCTTC
CDR3aa: CASSGGDRGNFVYGYTF
j_gene: TRBJ1-2
d_gene: TRBD1
v_gene: TRBV6-1
abundance: -

CDR3nt: TGTGCCAGCAGCCAGGGAGGCCAGGGGGCGTGGGAGCAGTACTTC
CDR3aa: CASSQGGQGAWEQYF
j_gene: TRBJ2-7
d_gene: TRBD1
v_gene: TRBV3-1/TRBV3-2
abundance: -

CDR3nt: TGTGCCATGGGATCCGGCAGCCCCTCTGGAAACACCATATATTTT
CDR3aa: CAMGSGSPSGNTIYF
j_gene: TRBJ1-3
d_gene: -
v_gene: TRBV10-3
abundance: -

CDR3nt: TGTGCCACCAGACGGAGGGCACGGGACACCGGGGAGCTGTTTTTT
CDR3aa: CATRRRARDTGELFF
j_gene: TRBJ2-2
d_gene: -
v_gene: TRBV6-5
abundance: -

CDR3nt: TGTGCTAGTGGTTTGGGACTAGCGGGGCCGAAAGATACGCAGTATTTT
CDR3aa: CASGLGLAGPKDTQYF
j_gene: TRBJ2-3
d_gene: TRBD2
v_gene: TRBV12-5
abundance: -

CDR3nt: TGTGCCAGCAGCAGGACAGATTACTACGAGCAGTACTTC
CDR3aa: CASSRTDYYEQYF
j_gene: TRBJ2-7
d_gene: -
v_gene: TRBV6-2/TRBV6-3
abundance: once

CDR3nt: TGTGCCAGCGCTTACAGGGGGCCCTCCTGGGGCTACACCTTC
CDR3aa: CASAYRGPSWGYTF
j_gene: TRBJ1-2
d_gene: TRBD1
v_gene: TRBV6-5
abundance: -

CDR3nt: TGTGCCAGCAGGAGGGGGTCTAGCGGGGCGAACACCGGGGAGCTGTTTTTT
CDR3aa: CASRRGSSGANTGELFF
j_gene: TRBJ2-2
d_gene: TRBD2
v_gene: TRBV2
abundance: many

CDR3nt: TGTGCCACCAGCGAGAAAGGTCCAGATACGCAGTATTTT
CDR3aa: CATSEKGPDTQYF
j_gene: TRBJ2-3
d_gene: -
v_gene: TRBV15
abundance: -